This T cell receptor beta chain emerged from a study of blood T cell repertoires in COVID-19. Study-level information: Acute-phase and convalescent COVID-19 samples originated in the United States, Italy and Spain. PBMCs, B-cell-depleted T cells, or T cells were the source of the cDNA or gDNA that made up the material.

Original data processing: Amplified reference gene primers provided the basis for estimating nucleated cell counts. Measured with immunoSEQ multiplex PCR; TCRdb has only the in-frame clones, and not every one. The V and J calls and clone size were taken over from that table, and D and trimming were inferred from the DNA. The table includes around 300,000 clones, 83% detected once. The CDR3 consists of 14 residues. V was trimmed by 5 bases and J by 6 bases, leaving 17 bases between them. CDR1 and CDR2 from the germline V gene are LNHNV and YYDKDF (reference sequence). The receptor was isolated from a woman between 50 and 59 years old who had recovered from COVID-19. The specimen was peripheral blood. The chain is built from TRBV15 and TRBJ2-7; D is perhaps TRBD1 (5 bases). The CDR3 spells CATSPRQSDSEQYF. Here the CDR3 DNA reads TGTGCCACCAGCCCCCGACAGTCCGATTCCGAGCAGTACTTC.